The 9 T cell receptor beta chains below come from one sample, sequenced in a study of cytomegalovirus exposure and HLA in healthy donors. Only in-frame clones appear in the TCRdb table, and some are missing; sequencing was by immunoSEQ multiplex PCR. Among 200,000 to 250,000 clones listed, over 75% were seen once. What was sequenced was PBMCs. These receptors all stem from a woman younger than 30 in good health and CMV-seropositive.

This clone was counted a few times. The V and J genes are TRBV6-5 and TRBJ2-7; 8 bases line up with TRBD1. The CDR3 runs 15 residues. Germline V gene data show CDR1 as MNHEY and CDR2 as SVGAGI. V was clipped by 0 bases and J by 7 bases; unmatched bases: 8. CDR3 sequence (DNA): TGTGCCAGCAGTTACTCAGGGACAGGCGCGGGGGAGCAGTACTTC. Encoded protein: CASSYSGTGAGEQYF.

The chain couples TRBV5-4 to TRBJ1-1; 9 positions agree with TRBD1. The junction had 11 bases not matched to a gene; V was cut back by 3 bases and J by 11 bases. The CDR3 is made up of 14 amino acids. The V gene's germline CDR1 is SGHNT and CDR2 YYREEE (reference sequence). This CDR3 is CASSSLDRGIGAFF. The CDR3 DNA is TGTGCCAGCAGCTCCCTGGACAGGGGTATCGGGGCTTTCTTT.

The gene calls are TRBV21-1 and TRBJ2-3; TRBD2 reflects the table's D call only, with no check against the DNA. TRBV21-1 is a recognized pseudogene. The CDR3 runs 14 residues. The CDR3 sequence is CASSKELATDTQYF. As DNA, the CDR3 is TGTGCCAGCAGCAAAGAACTAGCCACAGATACGCAGTATTTT.

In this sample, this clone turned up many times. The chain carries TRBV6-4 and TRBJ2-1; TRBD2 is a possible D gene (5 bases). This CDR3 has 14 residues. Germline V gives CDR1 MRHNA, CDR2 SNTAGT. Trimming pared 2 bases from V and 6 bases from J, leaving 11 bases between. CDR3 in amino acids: CASSDEDSVNEQFF. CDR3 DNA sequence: TGTGCCAGCAGTGACGAGGATAGCGTCAATGAGCAGTTCTTC.

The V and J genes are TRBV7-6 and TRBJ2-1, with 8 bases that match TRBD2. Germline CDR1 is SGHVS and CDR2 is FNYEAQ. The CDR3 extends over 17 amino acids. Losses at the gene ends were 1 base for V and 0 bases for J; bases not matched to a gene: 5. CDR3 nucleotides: TGTGCCAGCAGCTTAGAGATAGCGGGAAGCTCCTACAATGAGCAGTTCTTC. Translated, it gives CASSLEIAGSSYNEQFF.

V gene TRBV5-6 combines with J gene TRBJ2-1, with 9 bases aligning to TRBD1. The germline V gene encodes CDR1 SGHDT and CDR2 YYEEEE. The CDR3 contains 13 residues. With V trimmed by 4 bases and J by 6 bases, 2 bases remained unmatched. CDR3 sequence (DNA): TGTGCCAGCAGCCCGGACAGGGGCAATGAGCAGTTCTTC. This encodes CASSPDRGNEQFF. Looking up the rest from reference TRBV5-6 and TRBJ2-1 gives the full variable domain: DAGVTQSPTHLIKTRGQQVTLRCSPKSGHDTVSWYQQALGQGPQFIFQYYEEEERQRGNFPDRFSGHQFPNYSSELNVNALLLGDSALYLCASSPDRGNEQFFGPGTRLTVL.

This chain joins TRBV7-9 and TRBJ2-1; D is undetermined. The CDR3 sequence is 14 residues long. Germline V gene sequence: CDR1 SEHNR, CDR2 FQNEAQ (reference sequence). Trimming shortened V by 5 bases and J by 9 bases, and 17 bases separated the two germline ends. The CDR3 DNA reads TGTGCCAGCAGCGACGCTCTGGCTAGTGTTGAGCAGTTCTTC. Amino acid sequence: CASSDALASVEQFF.

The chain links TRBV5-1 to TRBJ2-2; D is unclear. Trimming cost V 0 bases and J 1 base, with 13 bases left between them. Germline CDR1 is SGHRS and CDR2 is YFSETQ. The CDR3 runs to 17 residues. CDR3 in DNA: TGCGCCAGCAGCTTGGCTTTGCGGAGCTTGAACACCGGGGAGCTGTTTTTT. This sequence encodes CASSLALRSLNTGELFF. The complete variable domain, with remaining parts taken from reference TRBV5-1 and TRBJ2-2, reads KAGVTQTPRYLIKTRGQQVTLSCSPISGHRSVSWYQQTPGQGLQFLFEYFSETQRNKGNFPGRFSGRQFSNSRSEMNVSTLELGDSALYLCASSLALRSLNTGELFFGEGSRLTVL.

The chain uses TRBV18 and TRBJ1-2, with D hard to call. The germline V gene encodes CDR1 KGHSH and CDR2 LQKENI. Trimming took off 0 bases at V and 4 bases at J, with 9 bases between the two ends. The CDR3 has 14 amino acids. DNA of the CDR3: TGTGCCAGCTCACCACCAGGGAGAGGCTATGGCTACACCTTC. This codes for CASSPPGRGYGYTF.